This TCR beta chain was sequenced during a study of blood T cell repertoires in COVID-19. Generated by immunoSEQ multiplex PCR, the TCRdb table keeps only in-frame clones and is missing some. The sample includes fewer than 60,000 clones, 86% of them seen just once. Germline values: CDR1 LNHDA, CDR2 SQIVND (reference sequence). The CDR3 length is 13 residues. Trimming took 10 bases from V and 2 from J; bases not matched to a gene: 6. This clone was observed a few times. Sequences were obtained from peripheral blood. This chain connects TRBV19 to TRBJ1-1; TRBD1 matches at 8 bases. The sequence derives from a human donor in a cohort sampled during active COVID-19. The CDR3: CATSQGVNTEAFF. The CDR3 nucleotides are TGTGCCACCTCACAGGGGGTAAACACTGAAGCTTTCTTT. The entire variable domain, with the rest obtained from reference TRBV19 and TRBJ1-1, is as follows: DGGITQSPKYLFRKEGQNVTLSCEQNLNHDAMYWYRQDPGQGLRLIYYSQIVNDFQKGDIAEGYSVSREKKESFPLTVTSAQKNPTAFYLCATSQGVNTEAFFGQGTRLTVV.